This TCR beta chain was found in a study of a mutant IDH1 vaccine in newly diagnosed glioma. Study-wide results and caveats: Immune responses induced by vaccination arose in roughly 95% of the patients.

Only one count was recorded for this clone. The antigen is unknown. The CDR3 totals 15 residues. V lost 3 bases, J lost 4 bases, and 5 bases stayed unmatched. Germline CDR1 is LNHNV and CDR2 is YYDKDF (reference sequence). As to time point: week 11, during vaccination. All doses held 300 ug of mutant IDH1 20-mer peptide, with topical imiquimod. The protocol was immunoSEQ multiplex PCR, while the TCRdb copy is restricted to in-frame clones and leaves out a portion. The sample records 110,000 or so clones, roughly 90% being singletons. The chain joins TRBV15 to TRBJ2-7; TRBD2 matches 11 bases. This specimen consisted of PBMCs, obtained from a glioma patient whose treatment included an IDH1 peptide vaccine. The TCR originated in a woman aged 50 to 65 with glioma. The CDR3 nucleotides are TGTGCCACCAGCAGGGGGACTAGCGGAGTGTACGAGCAGTACTTC. Residues: CATSRGTSGVYEQYF.